The 3 T cell receptor beta chains reported below all come from one sample, sequenced in a study of cytomegalovirus exposure and HLA in healthy donors. 13 Jbeta primers and 60 Vbeta primers were used for the PCR. Using immunoSEQ multiplex PCR, the repertoire was profiled, and TCRdb retains in-frame clones only, with some absent. The sample contains 150,000 to 200,000 clones, more than 65% of which appear only once. Sequencing input: PBMCs. The receptors here all came from a woman aged 25 to 39 in good health and CMV-seropositive.

The chain combines TRBV9 with TRBJ2-2; D remains ambiguous. Trimming removed 0 bases from V and 7 bases from J, with 4 bases in between. In germline, CDR1 is SGDLS, CDR2 YYNGEE. The CDR3 covers 12 residues. Here the CDR3 reads CASSVDRGELFF. The CDR3 DNA is TGTGCCAGCAGCGTAGATCGCGGGGAGCTGTTTTTT.

The chain uses TRBV13 and TRBJ2-1, with a tentative D call TRBD1 (6 bases). The CDR3 has 17 residues. V was shortened by 5 bases and J by 9 bases, with 26 bases between the two germline ends. Germline V lookup: CDR1 PRHDT, CDR2 FYEKMQ (reference sequence). The CDR3 DNA sequence: TGTGCCAGCAGCATCGATGGGCACCGAACGCCAGGGGTTGAGCAGTTCTTC. Amino acids: CASSIDGHRTPGVEQFF.

This chain links TRBV5-8 with TRBJ1-5; 9 bases are shared with TRBD1. The CDR3 has 15 residues. CDR1 is SGHTS, CDR2 YDEGEE, per germline. The V gene end was trimmed by 4 bases and the J gene end by 3 bases; junction bases not matched to a gene: 5. The CDR3 DNA follows: TGTGCCAGCAGCGGGGGACAGGGCCACAATCAGCCCCAGCATTTT. Translating gives CASSGGQGHNQPQHF.